A selection of T cell receptor beta chains follows, all from one sample in a study of CD8 T cells in Susac syndrome. A single record per CDR3 protein comes from TCRdb applying MiXCR to the immunoSEQ multiplex PCR reads. The profile covers a few hundred thousand distinct CDR3 sequences, with 85% appearing a single time and around 0.21% taken by the ten largest. Sequenced sample: CD8+ T cells from PBMCs. These receptor sequences come from a human donor with multiple sclerosis. Both conserved end residues are part of each CDR3. The D gene is left open where the match is weak. The size of a clone is reported for some rows only, either as once, few or many, or as a class for expanded clones.

NA 14 NA TRBJ1-1 TRBV27 CASSLDWGGAEAFF TGTGCCAGCAGTTTAGATTGGGGGGGCGCTGAAGCTTTCTTT
TRBD1 14 NA TRBJ1-1 TRBV30 CACASGTGATEAFF TGTGCCTGCGCCTCGGGGACAGGAGCCACTGAAGCTTTCTTT
NA 16 NA TRBJ2-3 TRBV21-1 CASSKHRRGCPDTQYF TGTGCCAGCAGCAAACACCGCAGGGGTTGCCCAGATACGCAGTATTTT
TRBD2 16 NA TRBJ2-7 TRBV10-2 CASSEELAGNGYEQYF TGCGCCAGCAGTGAGGAACTAGCGGGAAACGGTTACGAGCAGTACTTC
NA 15 NA TRBJ1-1 TRBV12-3/TRBV12-4 CASSPLGLLNTEAFF TGTGCCAGCAGTCCGTTGGGACTCTTGAACACTGAAGCTTTCTTT
TRBD2 16 NA TRBJ2-7 TRBV4-3 CASSQDRGGSLYEQYF TGCGCCAGCAGCCAAGATCGGGGGGGCAGTCTCTACGAGCAGTACTTC
NA 12 NA TRBJ1-4 TRBV7-7 CASSSGNGILFF TGTGCTAGCAGTTCCGGGAATGGAATACTGTTTTTT
NA 16 NA TRBJ2-3 TRBV20-1 CSARVPPLAWADTQYF TGCAGTGCTAGAGTCCCCCCCCTAGCGTGGGCAGATACGCAGTATTTT
NA 13 once TRBJ2-3 TRBV20-1 CSARDGGLDTQYF TGCAGTGCTAGAGATGGCGGACTAGATACGCAGTATTTT
NA 14 NA TRBJ2-7 TRBV14 CASSQDGSFYEQYF TGTGCCAGCAGCCAAGATGGCAGTTTCTACGAGCAGTACTTC
TRBD1 15 NA TRBJ1-2 TRBV28 CASRDWDRANYGYTF TGTGCCAGCAGGGACTGGGACAGAGCTAACTATGGCTACACCTTC
NA 16 NA TRBJ2-5 TRBV24-1 CATSDLPRQIQETQYF TGTGCCACCAGTGATCTCCCCCGACAGATACAAGAGACCCAGTACTTC
NA 13 NA TRBJ2-7 TRBV25-1 CASSAANSYEQYF TGTGCCAGCAGTGCGGCCAACTCCTACGAGCAGTACTTC
TRBD2 16 NA TRBJ2-7 TRBV7-2 CASSTQGLAGIYEQYF TGTGCCAGCAGCACGCAGGGACTAGCGGGAATCTACGAGCAGTACTTC
TRBD1 16 NA TRBJ2-2 TRBV6-1 CASSGARGPGTGELFF TGTGCCAGCAGTGGGGCAAGGGGGCCGGGGACCGGGGAGCTGTTTTTT
NA 13 NA TRBJ2-7 TRBV5-1 CASSLGLGFEQYF TGCGCCAGCAGCTTAGGCTTGGGGTTCGAGCAGTACTTC
NA 14 few TRBJ1-1 TRBV7-6 CASRSGGLNTEAFF TGTGCCAGCCGCTCCGGTGGGTTGAACACTGAAGCTTTCTTT
NA 16 NA TRBJ1-2 TRBV4-3 CASSQEGRGANYGYTF TGCGCCAGCAGCCAAGAGGGACGAGGAGCTAACTATGGCTACACCTTC
NA 13 NA TRBJ1-2 TRBV5-4 CASSSPDSYGYTF TGTGCCAGCAGCTCCCCCGACAGTTATGGCTACACCTTC
NA 12 few TRBJ1-5 TRBV7-9 CASSLASGDKHF TGTGCCAGCAGCTTAGCCTCCGGGGACAAGCATTTT
NA 16 few TRBJ2-7 TRBV25-1 CASSESRSQTTYEQYF TGTGCCAGCAGTGAATCAAGGTCACAGACCACCTACGAGCAGTACTTC
TRBD2 16 NA TRBJ2-1 TRBV6-2/TRBV6-3 CASSYSSGSSYNEQFF TGTGCCAGCAGTTACTCGAGCGGGAGTTCGTACAATGAGCAGTTCTTC
NA 16 NA TRBJ1-1 TRBV5-1 CASSSSLEGSRTEAFF TGCGCCAGCAGCTCCTCTCTCGAGGGTTCACGGACTGAAGCTTTCTTT
NA 15 NA TRBJ1-3 TRBV7-6 CASSFNRLPGNTIYF TGTGCCAGCAGCTTTAACAGACTCCCTGGAAACACCATATATTTT
NA 12 NA TRBJ1-1 TRBV19 CASSMGPIEAFF TGTGCCAGTAGTATGGGACCCATTGAAGCTTTCTTT
TRBD2 14 NA TRBJ2-3 TRBV20-1 CSARPSGVTDTQYF TGCAGTGCTAGACCTAGCGGGGTCACAGATACGCAGTATTTT
TRBD2 15 NA TRBJ2-7 TRBV27 CASSSLAGGGYEQYF TGTGCCAGCAGCAGCCTAGCCGGGGGGGGATACGAGCAGTACTTC
NA 14 NA TRBJ1-5 TRBV5-6 CASSLRDFDQPQHF TGTGCCAGCAGCTTAAGGGATTTCGATCAGCCCCAGCATTTT
TRBD2 15 NA TRBJ2-1 TRBV30 CAWSATSGSPNEQFF TGTGCCTGGAGCGCGACTAGCGGGAGCCCCAATGAGCAGTTCTTC
NA 16 NA TRBJ2-1 TRBV27 CASRPRDTLSYNEQFF TGTGCCAGCAGACCGAGGGACACCCTCTCCTACAATGAGCAGTTCTTC
TRBD2 19 NA TRBJ2-5 TRBV5-6 CASSRGTSGTQKGEETQYF TGTGCCAGCAGCCGCGGGACTAGCGGGACCCAAAAAGGAGAAGAGACCCAGTACTTC
NA 14 NA TRBJ2-7 TRBV14 CASSQLAKSYEQYF TGTGCCAGCAGCCAACTAGCGAAGAGCTACGAGCAGTACTTC
NA 13 NA TRBJ2-5 TRBV27 CASSLDNAETQYF TGTGCCAGCAGTTTAGATAACGCGGAGACCCAGTACTTC
NA 16 NA TRBJ1-1 TRBV6-5 CASSYSQGRMNTEAFF TGTGCCAGCAGTTACTCTCAGGGGAGGATGAACACTGAAGCTTTCTTT
NA 10 NA TRBJ2-3 TRBV6-6 CASGPSTQYF TGTGCCAGCGGCCCCTCAACGCAGTATTTT
TRBD2 17 few TRBJ2-7 TRBV28 CASSDRTSGIGSYEQYF TGTGCCAGCAGTGACAGGACTAGCGGGATAGGGTCCTACGAGCAGTACTTC
NA 13 once TRBJ1-5 TRBV29-1 CSVGTGSAQPQHF TGCAGCGTAGGAACAGGGAGCGCCCAGCCCCAGCATTTT
NA 15 NA TRBJ2-6 TRBV24-1 CATSDSTSGANVLTF TGTGCCACCAGTGATAGCACCTCTGGGGCCAACGTCCTGACTTTC
TRBD2 15 NA TRBJ2-7 TRBV27 CASSPPQRGAYEQYF TGTGCCAGCAGCCCCCCTCAACGGGGGGCCTACGAGCAGTACTTC
NA 15 once TRBJ2-1 TRBV21-1 CASSKGRAAHNEQFF TGTGCCAGCAGCAAAGGCCGGGCTGCGCACAATGAGCAGTTCTTC
NA 15 few TRBJ2-5 TRBV7-6 CASSPLAVWMETQYF TGTGCCAGCAGCCCCCTCGCGGTCTGGATGGAGACCCAGTACTTC
TRBD2 17 NA TRBJ2-1 TRBV27 CASSPQRTSGSGHEQFF TGTGCCAGCAGTCCTCAAAGGACTAGCGGGAGCGGACATGAGCAGTTCTTC
NA 13 NA TRBJ2-1 TRBV5-1 CASSLVPNNEQFF TGCGCCAGCAGCTTGGTGCCGAACAATGAGCAGTTCTTC
NA 14 NA TRBJ2-7 TRBV12-3/TRBV12-4 CASSPSAENHEQYF TGTGCCAGCTCACCTAGTGCCGAGAACCACGAGCAGTACTTC
NA 12 few TRBJ1-1 TRBV28 CASSFTNTEAFF TGTGCCAGCAGTTTCACTAACACTGAAGCTTTCTTT
NA 15 NA TRBJ2-3 TRBV6-6 CASSYSPSGIDTQYF TGTGCCAGCAGTTACTCGCCTTCGGGGATAGATACGCAGTATTTT
NA 16 NA TRBJ1-3 TRBV7-9 CASSPSELFSGNTIYF TGTGCCAGCAGCCCTTCTGAGTTGTTTTCTGGAAACACCATATATTTT
TRBD2 17 NA TRBJ2-1 TRBV4-3 CASSHDRLAGAYNEQFF TGCGCCAGCAGCCATGACCGACTAGCGGGAGCCTACAATGAGCAGTTCTTC
NA 13 NA TRBJ1-1 TRBV5-4 CASRDWARGKAFF TGTGCCAGCAGAGATTGGGCACGGGGTAAAGCTTTCTTT
TRBD2 15 once TRBJ2-1 TRBV20-1 CSATRGLAGYNEQFF TGCAGTGCCACCAGAGGGCTAGCGGGCTACAATGAGCAGTTCTTC
NA 16 NA TRBJ2-3 TRBV4-3 CASSPGTTNTPDTQYF TGCGCCAGCAGCCCAGGGACCACGAATACTCCAGATACGCAGTATTTT
TRBD1 15 NA TRBJ2-7 TRBV7-8 CASSLLRDRGYEQYF TGTGCCAGCAGCCTACTTCGGGACAGGGGCTACGAGCAGTACTTC
NA 15 NA TRBJ1-2 TRBV11-2 CASSLGDAGIYGYTF TGTGCCAGCAGCTTGGGAGATGCAGGAATCTATGGCTACACCTTC
NA 15 NA TRBJ2-3 TRBV9 CASSVDQRTTDTQYF TGTGCCAGCAGCGTAGACCAGCGGACTACAGATACGCAGTATTTT
NA 18 once TRBJ1-3 TRBV6-5 CASSYSMIEVNSGNTIYF TGTGCCAGCAGTTACTCGATGATTGAAGTCAACTCTGGAAACACCATATATTTT
TRBD2 20 NA TRBJ2-1 TRBV10-3 CAISGPGTREIPAPYNEQFF TGTGCCATCAGTGGACCCGGGACTAGGGAAATACCGGCGCCCTACAATGAGCAGTTCTTC